These 14 T cell receptor beta chains were all obtained from the same sample, sequenced in a study of siplizumab effects on memory and regulatory T cells. Data came from immunoSEQ multiplex PCR; TCRdb stores just in-frame clones and leaves some out. The top ten hold more than 10% of the sample, which has approximately 100,000 clones, 92% seen once. The sample consisted of non-Treg CD4+ T cells sorted from blood. Every receptor here comes from a human donor in good health.

CDR3 bases: TGTGCCAGCAGTGAATGGTCCGGGACAGGGGAGCATGGCTACACCTTC. Encoded protein: CASSEWSGTGEHGYTF. The chain employs TRBV25-1 and TRBJ1-2; TRBD1 aligns across 10 bases. The CDR3 contains 16 residues. With V trimmed by 1 base and J by 6 bases, 8 bases remained unmatched. The V gene's germline CDR1 is MGHDK and CDR2 SYGVNS.

The chain links TRBV10-3 to TRBJ1-1; 8 bases are a match to TRBD1. Trimming took 2 bases from V and 0 from J; bases not matched to a gene: 2. This CDR3 has 15 residues. The germline CDR1 and CDR2 sequences are ENHRY and SYGVKD. DNA for the CDR3: TGTGCCATCAGTGAGGGACAGGGCCTGAACACTGAAGCTTTCTTT. Amino acids: CAISEGQGLNTEAFF.

This clone was recorded a few times. The chain recombines TRBV20-1 with TRBJ1-5, with D uncertain. V dropped 5 bases and J dropped 2 bases, with 1 base sitting between them. This CDR3 comprises 10 residues. Germline V CDR1 and CDR2: DFQATT, SNEGSKA (reference sequence). The CDR3 reads CSAGNQPQHF. CDR3 in DNA: TGCAGTGCTGGCAATCAGCCCCAGCATTTT.

This clone was counted between two and nine times. The CDR3 coding sequence is TGTGCCACCAGCAGGTTTAGGGACCAGCCCCAGCATTTT. This encodes CATSRFRDQPQHF. The gene calls are TRBV15 and TRBJ1-5; a possible D gene is TRBD1 (5 bases). This CDR3 has 13 residues. Germline values: CDR1 LNHNV, CDR2 YYDKDF (reference sequence). Between the trimmed V and J ends, which lost 3 bases and 7 bases, there was a span of 10 bases.

This chain connects TRBV7-8 to TRBJ2-3; D call uncertain. Germline V gene lookup returns CDR1 SGHVS and CDR2 FQNEAQ. V was shortened by 5 bases and J by 0 bases, with 12 bases between the two germline ends. The CDR3 totals 15 residues. DNA of the CDR3: TGTGCCAGCAGCCCCACCTTTACCAGCACAGATACGCAGTATTTT. It encodes CASSPTFTSTDTQYF.

V and J are TRBV5-1 and TRBJ2-3; 8 bases fit TRBD2. The junction had 6 bases not matched to a gene; V was cut back by 1 base and J by 2 bases. CDR3 size: 16 residues. Germline V lookup: CDR1 SGHRS, CDR2 YFSETQ. CDR3 region: CASSLIGSGTTDTQYF. In DNA form, the CDR3 reads TGCGCCAGCAGCTTGATCGGTAGCGGGACCACAGATACGCAGTATTTT.

The rearrangement links TRBV4-2 to TRBJ2-5; D is ambiguous. Germline V CDR1 and CDR2: LGHNA, YNFKEQ. The CDR3 is made up of 11 amino acids. V lost 1 base, J lost 5 bases, and 2 bases lay in between. DNA for the CDR3: TGTGCCAGCAGCCAAGCGGAGACCCAGTACTTC. This translates into CASSQAETQYF.

The chain uses TRBV19 and TRBJ2-2, with unresolved D. V lost 4 bases and J lost 7, with 13 bases in between. CDR1 is LNHDA, CDR2 SQIVND, per germline (reference sequence). The CDR3 has 14 residues. The CDR3 is CASSTLGQDGELFF. CDR3 DNA sequence: TGTGCCAGTAGTACCCTTGGCCAGGACGGGGAGCTGTTTTTT.

This clone was recorded once. J is TRBJ1-1 and V is TRBV5-3; TRBD1 agrees at 8 bases. TRBV5-3 qualifies as an ORF whose function is uncertain. The CDR3 has 16 amino acids. Germline trimming cut 4 bases from V and 4 bases from J; bases unmatched to any gene: 12. CDR3 sequence reads: CARSERRAGGFTEAFF. The CDR3 bases are TGTGCCAGAAGCGAAAGGAGGGCAGGGGGCTTCACTGAAGCTTTCTTT.

The chain combines TRBV6-1 with TRBJ1-4, with D perhaps matching TRBD1 (6 bases). The CDR3 totals 16 residues. V was cut by 1 base and J by 8 bases, with 17 bases left in between. Germline assignment: CDR1 MNHNS and CDR2 SASEGT. CDR3 protein: CASSEVLQGAREKLFF. CDR3 nucleotides: TGTGCCAGCAGTGAAGTCCTACAGGGTGCTCGGGAAAAACTGTTTTTT.

This clone came up a few times. The chain links TRBV5-6 to TRBJ2-1; D ambiguous. Germline V gene lookup returns CDR1 SGHDT and CDR2 YYEEEE. This CDR3 is 11 amino acids long. Trimming took off 4 bases at V and 5 bases at J, with 4 bases between the two ends. This CDR3 reads CASSLDNEQFF. The CDR3 DNA reads as TGTGCCAGCAGCCTAGACAATGAGCAGTTCTTC.

The V gene is TRBV29-1, the J gene TRBJ2-3; D might be TRBD2 (6 bases). Trimming left V 5 bases short and J 0 bases short, with 15 bases between. CDR1 and CDR2 from the germline V gene are SQVTM and ANQGSEA. CDR3 size: 15 residues. The CDR3 is CSVTTSRTSTDTQYF. Written as DNA, the CDR3 is TGCAGCGTTACAACTAGCAGAACTAGCACAGATACGCAGTATTTT.

Written as DNA, the CDR3 is TGTGCCTGGAGTGCTTCGTTAAAAGTGGGCGAGCAGTACTTC. As protein: CAWSASLKVGEQYF. The chain is built from TRBV30 and TRBJ2-7; no firm D call. CDR1 is GTSNPN and CDR2 is SVGIG in the germline V gene (reference sequence). CDR3 size: 14 residues. V lost 1 base and J 6 bases, leaving 16 bases between the germline ends.

This chain uses TRBV7-3 with TRBJ2-1; weak D call: TRBD1 (5 bases). V lost 3 bases and J 8 bases, leaving 11 bases between the germline ends. CDR1 is SGHTA and CDR2 is FQGTGA in the germline V gene. This CDR3 has 13 residues. This chain's CDR3 is CASSFQVGDEQFF. CDR3 bases: TGTGCCAGCAGCTTTCAGGTAGGGGATGAGCAGTTCTTC.